Presented here are 6 T cell receptor beta chains from one specimen sequenced in a study of blood T cell repertoires in COVID-19. Produced via immunoSEQ multiplex PCR; TCRdb's table is partial and in-frame only. The data contain hundreds of thousands of clones, approximately 90% of them singletons. Sequenced sample: peripheral blood. The receptor set was obtained from a man in his 60s with COVID-19, enrolled during active disease.

V usage is TRBV3-1 (or the pseudogene TRBV3-2) and J usage is TRBJ2-6; D is perhaps TRBD2 (5 bases). CDR1 and CDR2 from the germline V gene are LGHDT and YNNKEL (reference sequence). The CDR3 runs 18 residues. The V gene lost 2 bases and the J gene lost 0 bases, with 14 bases spanning the gap. CDR3: CASSQSDLRGSGANVLTF. CDR3 bases: TGTGCCAGCAGCCAATCAGACCTACGGGGCTCTGGGGCCAACGTCCTGACTTTC.

The rearrangement joins TRBV4-2 to TRBJ2-3; 15 nucleotides agree with TRBD2. The V segment lost 0 bases and the J segment 4 bases; nucleotides outside the gene matches: 5. The germline CDR1 and CDR2 sequences are LGHNA and YNFKEQ. The CDR3 totals 18 residues. Written as DNA, the CDR3 is TGTGCCAGCAGCCAAGATTCAGGACTAGCGGGGGGGCCAGATACGCAGTATTTT. Protein: CASSQDSGLAGGPDTQYF.

The gene calls are TRBV11-2 and TRBJ2-7; D call uncertain. The CDR3 has 11 amino acids. Germline CDR1 and CDR2: SGHAT and FQNNGV. Trimming stripped 2 bases from V and 9 bases from J, with 8 bases between. The CDR3 protein is CASSLHGGQYF. CDR3 nucleotides: TGTGCCAGCAGCTTACACGGCGGGCAGTACTTC.

This chain uses TRBV6-6 with TRBJ1-4; 8 nucleotides align to TRBD1. This CDR3 has 16 amino acids. With V trimmed by 0 bases and J by 7 bases, 7 bases remained unmatched. Germline loops: CDR1 MNHNY, CDR2 SVGAGI (reference sequence). The CDR3 protein is CASSYSIHRGTEKLFF. In nucleotides, the CDR3 is TGTGCCAGCAGTTACTCGATTCACAGGGGGACTGAAAAACTGTTTTTT.

This chain links TRBV19 with TRBJ1-5; 7 nucleotides agree with TRBD1. Trimming cost V 6 bases and J 7 bases; bases outside gene matches: 6. CDR1 LNHDA and CDR2 SQIVND come from the germline V gene (reference sequence). The CDR3 covers 13 residues. The CDR3 bases are TGTGCCAGTAGCCTACAGGGGAACCAGCCCCAGCATTTT. Protein sequence: CASSLQGNQPQHF. Supplemented by reference TRBV19 and TRBJ1-5, the full variable domain reads DGGITQSPKYLFRKEGQNVTLSCEQNLNHDAMYWYRQDPGQGLRLIYYSQIVNDFQKGDIAEGYSVSREKKESFPLTVTSAQKNPTAFYLCASSLQGNQPQHFGDGTRLSIL.

This chain connects TRBV2 to TRBJ2-3; possibly TRBD2 for D (6 bases). The germline V gene encodes CDR1 SNHLY and CDR2 FYNNEI. This CDR3 has 14 residues. Deletions cut 5 bases from V and 2 bases from J, with 11 bases between. The CDR3 DNA is TGTGCCAGCAGTCTAGGGGACTCCACAGATACGCAGTATTTT. Encoded protein: CASSLGDSTDTQYF.